This passage covers 21 T cell receptor beta chains from one sample sequenced in a study of CXCR3-negative and CXCR3-positive naive CD8 T cells. Via 5' RACE with UMI labels, TRB cDNA libraries were prepared. TCRdb re-analyzed the 5' RACE reads; it lists each CDR3 protein once, without DNA. This sample's clone table lists around 50,000 distinct CDR3 sequences. Sequenced sample: memory CD8+ T cells from blood. Receptors originate from a human donor in good health. Some clones in this sample may be carry-over from other donors' samples.

The chain employs TRBV6-5 and TRBJ1-3; the TCRdb call, TRBD1, lacks DNA for checking. Germline values: CDR1 MNHEY, CDR2 SVGAGI. The CDR3 has 14 amino acids. This CDR3 reads CASSFRESGNTIYF.

J is TRBJ1-1 and V is TRBV29-1. The CDR3 is made up of 11 amino acids. Germline-derived CDR1 and CDR2 are SQVTM and ANQGSEA. CDR3: CSVEINTEAFF.

V usage is TRBV20-1 and J usage is TRBJ1-2; no DNA is available, so the TRBD1 call from TCRdb remains unchecked. Germline V CDR1 and CDR2: DFQATT, SNEGSKA (reference sequence). This CDR3 has 17 residues. This CDR3 is CSARDFGRGLRDYGYTF.

CDR3 region: CASSFSGAGGQETQYF. The rearrangement uses TRBV6-2 or TRBV6-3 and TRBJ2-5; TCRdb calls TRBD1, which cannot be checked without DNA. CDR1 is MNHEY, CDR2 SVGEGT, per germline. CDR3 length: 16 residues.

The chain recombines TRBV28 with TRBJ2-7. Germline-derived CDR1 and CDR2 are MDHEN and SYDVKM. The CDR3 totals 16 residues. CDR3: CASSLASRSLSYEQYF.

The chain combines TRBV11-3 with TRBJ2-7; TCRdb names TRBD2, which stays unverified in the absence of DNA. There are 14 residues in the CDR3. Germline V gene data show CDR1 as SGHNT and CDR2 as YENEEA. CDR3 region: CASTITSSAYEQYF.

The rearrangement joins TRBV4-3 to TRBJ2-7; TCRdb's assignment of TRBD1 cannot be checked, as there is no DNA. CDR1 and CDR2 (germline): LGHNA, YSLEER. The CDR3 loop spans 18 amino acids. CDR3: CASSQDFVRTGNFYEQYF.

The chain combines TRBV12-3 or TRBV12-4 with TRBJ1-3; the D call of TRBD1 rests on TCRdb alone, since no DNA is present to check it. This CDR3 spans 13 amino acids. This chain's CDR3 is CASSFNQGVTIYF.

V gene TRBV25-1 combines with J gene TRBJ2-7; the TCRdb D gene call, TRBD1, has no DNA to confirm it. CDR3 length: 14 residues. Germline values: CDR1 MGHDK, CDR2 SYGVNS. The CDR3 sequence: CASSRRDSWSEQYF.

V and J are TRBV19 and TRBJ2-1; the D call of TRBD2 rests on TCRdb alone, since no DNA is present to check it. The germline CDR1 and CDR2 sequences are LNHDA and SQIVND (reference sequence). This CDR3 is built from 14 residues. The CDR3 sequence is CASSKASGDDEQFF.

The V gene is TRBV7-3, the J gene TRBJ2-1. The V gene's germline CDR1 is SGHTA and CDR2 FQGTGA. The CDR3 totals 16 residues. CDR3: CASSFWGAGSYNEQFF. Together with reference TRBV7-3 and TRBJ2-1, the CDR3 gives the full variable domain: GAGVSQTPSNKVTEKGKYVELRCDPISGHTALYWYRQSLGQGPEFLIYFQGTGAADDSGLPNDRFFAVRPEGSVSTLKIQRTERGDSAVYLCASSFWGAGSYNEQFFGPGTRLTVL.

The chain joins TRBV2 to TRBJ2-7; TCRdb's D gene call, TRBD1, goes unchecked for lack of DNA. The V gene's germline CDR1 is SNHLY and CDR2 FYNNEI. There are 12 residues in the CDR3. This CDR3 is CASQGAPYEQYF.

The rearrangement joins TRBV2 to TRBJ2-2; TCRdb's D call of TRBD1 is untestable without DNA. The CDR3 sequence is 15 residues long. The germline gives CDR1 SNHLY, CDR2 FYNNEI. The CDR3 is CASSEWSGLGGELFF.

The chain recombines TRBV7-3 with TRBJ2-3; the TCRdb call, TRBD1, lacks DNA for checking. Looked up from germline, CDR1 is SGHTA and CDR2 is FQGTGA. The CDR3 has 14 amino acids. CDR3 residues: CASSPTGDTDTQYF. Using reference TRBV7-3 and TRBJ2-3 for the parts outside the CDR3, the full variable domain is GAGVSQTPSNKVTEKGKYVELRCDPISGHTALYWYRQSLGQGPEFLIYFQGTGAADDSGLPNDRFFAVRPEGSVSTLKIQRTERGDSAVYLCASSPTGDTDTQYFGPGTRLTVL.

J is TRBJ2-1 and V is TRBV29-1. Germline-derived CDR1 and CDR2 are SQVTM and ANQGSEA. CDR3 length: 15 residues. The CDR3 loop reads CSVEELTPVVNEQFF.

V gene TRBV9 combines with J gene TRBJ2-7; the TCRdb call, TRBD1, lacks DNA for checking. Germline V gene data show CDR1 as SGDLS and CDR2 as YYNGEE. The CDR3 contains 15 residues. The CDR3 region is CASSVRQGGLYEQYF.

The chain couples TRBV7-9 to TRBJ2-5; lacking DNA, the TRBD2 call made by TCRdb goes unchecked. CDR3 length: 16 residues. Germline V CDR1 and CDR2: SEHNR, FQNEAQ (reference sequence). CDR3: CASSLSSQGSTETQYF.

The V and J genes are TRBV29-1 and TRBJ1-2; TCRdb gives TRBD1 as the D gene, but with no DNA this cannot be confirmed. The CDR3 has 11 amino acids. Looked up from germline, CDR1 is SQVTM and CDR2 is ANQGSEA. This CDR3 reads CSVSDSYGYTF. The entire variable domain, with the rest obtained from reference TRBV29-1 and TRBJ1-2, is as follows: SAVISQKPSRDICQRGTSLTIQCQVDSQVTMMFWYRQQPGQSLTLIATANQGSEATYESGFVIDKFPISRPNLTFSTLTVSNMSPEDSSIYLCSVSDSYGYTFGSGTRLTVV.

The chain is built from TRBV7-9 and TRBJ1-1. This CDR3 contains 12 residues. Germline V CDR1 and CDR2: SEHNR, FQNEAQ (reference sequence). CDR3 region: CASSVGGTEAFF.

The genes are TRBV12-3 or TRBV12-4 and TRBJ1-1; TCRdb outputs TRBD1, but without DNA this stays unchecked. The CDR3 has 15 amino acids. This CDR3 is CASSLGGTVNTEAFF.

The CDR3 loop reads CASSAPPGVPETQYF. The chain employs TRBV28 and TRBJ2-5; the TCRdb call, TRBD2, lacks DNA for checking. This CDR3 is 15 amino acids long. The germline gives CDR1 MDHEN, CDR2 SYDVKM.